These T cell receptor beta chains were read from a single sample in a study of shared clonotypes between healthy human individuals. Sequencing used immunoSEQ multiplex PCR; TCRdb keeps in-frame clones, though not all of them. The sample consists of more than 550,000 clones, roughly 72% of them appearing once. Specimen: memory CD4+ T cells sorted from blood. These receptors all stem from a woman aged 25 to 39 in good health. Each CDR3 is given with its conserved first and last residue. D genes are given only for firm matches. Size is stated for part of the rows, as once, few or many counts, or as a class when the clone is expanded.

J gene	D gene	V gene	clone size	CDR3 DNA	CDR3 protein
TRBJ2-7	TRBD1	TRBV19	NA	TGTGCCAGTAGTCTCCGGGACAGGACCTACGAGCAGTACTTC	CASSLRDRTYEQYF
TRBJ2-5	NA	TRBV25-1	NA	TGTGCCAGCAGTGACGGAGCTGAGACCCAGTACTTC	CASSDGAETQYF
TRBJ2-6	NA	TRBV28	many	TGTGCCAGCAGTTGGGGCTCGTCTAGACCTGGGGCCAACGTCCTGACTTTC	CASSWGSSRPGANVLTF
TRBJ1-5	NA	TRBV28	NA	TGTGCCAGCAGCAACATACAGGGTTGGCAGCCCCAGCATTTT	CASSNIQGWQPQHF
TRBJ2-5	TRBD2	TRBV7-6	NA	TGTGCCAGCAGCTTAACCCCTGGACTAGCGGGACGGGAGACCCAGTACTTC	CASSLTPGLAGRETQYF
TRBJ2-5	NA	TRBV15	NA	TGTGCCACCAGCAGGGCCCTCTCGGCCCAGTACTTC	CATSRALSAQYF
TRBJ2-7	TRBD2	TRBV5-4	NA	TGTGCCAGCGGGTTGGGGGGGTTAGCGGGACACTACGAGCAGTACTTC	CASGLGGLAGHYEQYF
TRBJ2-7	NA	TRBV19	few	TGTGCCAGTAGTCCCTCGGACTCCGCACCAGGGGAGCAGTACTTC	CASSPSDSAPGEQYF
TRBJ2-1	TRBD2	TRBV6-5	NA	TGTGCCAGCAAATCTAGCGGGAGTGTGAATGAGCAGTTCTTC	CASKSSGSVNEQFF
TRBJ1-2	TRBD1	TRBV20-1	NA	TGCAGTGCTGACAGGGGGCGTTTTACCTTC	CSADRGRFTF
TRBJ2-7	NA	TRBV6-5	NA	TGTGCCAGCAGATTTAGGACAGATTCCTACGAGCAGTACTTC	CASRFRTDSYEQYF
TRBJ2-7	TRBD2	TRBV27	few	TGTGCCAGCAGCCAGAAGCGGGGACCATCCTACGAGCAGTACTTC	CASSQKRGPSYEQYF
TRBJ1-1	TRBD1	TRBV5-1	few	TGCGCCAGCAGCACAAGACAGGGGGCGCGTACTGAAGCTTTCTTT	CASSTRQGARTEAFF
TRBJ1-2	TRBD1	TRBV5-4	NA	TGTGCCAGCAGCAGAACCGGGACAGGGGTGGGCTACACCTTC	CASSRTGTGVGYTF
TRBJ1-5	NA	TRBV27	NA	TGTGCCAGCAGTTCCGCAGGGGCTTATAGCAATCAGCCCCAGCATTTT	CASSSAGAYSNQPQHF
TRBJ2-2	NA	TRBV11-2	NA	TGTGCCAGCAGCCCAAGGGGGTCCACCGGGGAGCTGTTTTTT	CASSPRGSTGELFF
TRBJ1-4	NA	TRBV5-1	NA	TGCGCCAGCAGCGCGGACGTTGCAACTAATGAAAAACTGTTTTTT	CASSADVATNEKLFF
TRBJ2-1	NA	TRBV11-1	few	TGTGCCAGCGGTGTGGGGCCTTACAATGAGCAGTTCTTC	CASGVGPYNEQFF
TRBJ1-5	TRBD1	TRBV7-3	NA	TGTGCCAGCAGCTTATCACAGGGGAAGCCCCAGCATTTT	CASSLSQGKPQHF
TRBJ2-7	NA	TRBV6-1	NA	TGTGCCAGCACTCGTGGGGTTTCCTACGAGCAGTACTTC	CASTRGVSYEQYF
TRBJ2-3	TRBD1	TRBV2	NA	TGTGCCAGCAGTGTTCTAGGACAGGCAGATACGCAGTATTTT	CASSVLGQADTQYF
TRBJ2-7	TRBD2	TRBV15	NA	TGTGCCACCAGCAGAGGCGCCGGGACTAGCGTCGAGCAGTACTTC	CATSRGAGTSVEQYF
TRBJ2-7	TRBD1	TRBV9	NA	TGTGCCAGCAGCGCCCAGACAGGGGGCTCCTACGAGCAGTACTTC	CASSAQTGGSYEQYF
TRBJ2-7	TRBD2	TRBV6-6	few	TGTGCCAGCAGCCCCTGGACTAGCCAAACCTACGAGCAGTACTTC	CASSPWTSQTYEQYF
TRBJ1-4	NA	TRBV5-6	NA	TGTGCCAGCAGTTCTAGTTGGGGTTCTAATGAAAAACTGTTTTTT	CASSSSWGSNEKLFF
TRBJ2-7	NA	TRBV5-1	NA	TGCGCCAGCAGCTTGGGGGTGGGACCCTACGAGCAGTACTTC	CASSLGVGPYEQYF
TRBJ2-5	TRBD1	TRBV2	NA	TGTGCCAGCCAGACAGGGGGTTACGAAGAGACCCAGTACTTC	CASQTGGYEETQYF
TRBJ2-2	TRBD1	TRBV7-7	NA	TGTGCCAGCAGCTTAAGACAGGGTGGCACCGGGGAGCTGTTTTTT	CASSLRQGGTGELFF
TRBJ2-2	NA	TRBV7-8	NA	TGTGCCAGCAGTCCACTAGGGGATCGCGGGGAGCTGTTTTTT	CASSPLGDRGELFF
TRBJ1-2	NA	TRBV9	NA	TGTGCCAGCAGCGTAGCGTATGGCTACACCTTC	CASSVAYGYTF
TRBJ1-2	NA	TRBV27	few	TGTGCCAGCGCTGGGGGAGGGCTCGTCCAAGGCTACACCTTC	CASAGGGLVQGYTF
TRBJ1-2	NA	TRBV27	few	TGTGCCAGCAGTTTCGAGGGGATGGACGGTGGCTACACCTTC	CASSFEGMDGGYTF
TRBJ2-7	TRBD1	TRBV11-2	few	TGTGCCAGCAGCTTGGACCGGGACAGGGGGCGTGAGCAGTACTTC	CASSLDRDRGREQYF
TRBJ2-7	TRBD1	TRBV11-2	NA	TGTGCCAGCAGCTTAGCTCTGGGACAGGGCTACGAGCAGTACTTC	CASSLALGQGYEQYF
TRBJ2-6	NA	TRBV7-9	once	TGTGCCAGCAGCCTCGCCACTGGGGCCAACGTCCTGACTTTC	CASSLATGANVLTF
TRBJ2-2	TRBD2	TRBV28	NA	TGTGCCAGCAGGAACCCTCTAGCGGGAGTAATCACCGGGGAGCTGTTTTTT	CASRNPLAGVITGELFF
TRBJ2-3	NA	TRBV23-1	once	TGCGCCAGCAGTCAATCGGATGTCCCGTGGGGAACAGATACGCAGTATTTT	CASSQSDVPWGTDTQYF
TRBJ2-7	TRBD1	TRBV2	NA	TGTGCCAGCAGTCAGCCCCGGACAGGAATCTTCTCCTACGAGCAGTACTTC	CASSQPRTGIFSYEQYF
TRBJ2-5	NA	TRBV27	NA	TGTGCCAGCAGGCCGGGGCTTCAAGAGACCCAGTACTTC	CASRPGLQETQYF
TRBJ2-2	TRBD1	TRBV2	NA	TGTGCCAGCACTATACAGGGGACCGGGGAGCTGTTTTTT	CASTIQGTGELFF
TRBJ2-2	NA	TRBV5-1	once	TGCGCCAGCACACCGCCGGGAGTCGGGACCGGGGAGCTGTTTTTT	CASTPPGVGTGELFF
TRBJ2-3	NA	TRBV5-6	NA	TGTGCCAGCAGCTCGTTTTTTTGGCACCCCCTCGACACAGATACGCAGTATTTT	CASSSFFWHPLDTDTQYF
TRBJ2-7	TRBD1	TRBV7-9	NA	TGTGCCAGCAGCTTCGACAGGGACGAGCAGTACTTC	CASSFDRDEQYF
TRBJ2-1	NA	TRBV7-9	NA	TGTGCCAGCAGCTTAAAACATATTGGGGAGCAGTTCTTC	CASSLKHIGEQFF
TRBJ2-7	NA	TRBV28	many	TGTGCCAGCAGTGCTGCTGGGACCAGGGAGCTGTACGAGCAGTACTTC	CASSAAGTRELYEQYF
TRBJ2-3	NA	TRBV19	NA	TGTGCCAGTAGTATCATTATCCCAACAGGGGATACGCAGTATTTT	CASSIIIPTGDTQYF
TRBJ2-1	NA	TRBV28	few	TGTGCCAGCCTCGCCCGGTTCCGGGATAGGATGATCTTC	CASLARFRDRMIF
TRBJ2-1	NA	TRBV5-4	few	TGTGCCAGCAGCCGTTTCGCCTCTGGGCGGGGTTACAATGAGCAGTTCTTC	CASSRFASGRGYNEQFF
TRBJ1-1	NA	TRBV29-1	NA	TGCAGCGTTGTTGACACTGAAGCTTTCTTT	CSVVDTEAFF
TRBJ1-2	NA	TRBV18	NA	TGTGCCAGCTCACCGAAGGGGGAACTGGCGTATGGCTACACCTTC	CASSPKGELAYGYTF
TRBJ2-1	TRBD2	TRBV30	NA	TGTGCCTGGAGTGTACGATTAGCGGGGAGCAATGAGCAGTTCTTC	CAWSVRLAGSNEQFF
TRBJ2-7	TRBD2	TRBV5-1	NA	TGCGCCAGCAGCTTGCTCCCTAGCGGGTCTTCCTACGAGCAGTACTTC	CASSLLPSGSSYEQYF
TRBJ2-6	TRBD1	TRBV28	NA	TGTGCCAGCAGTACCTGGACAGGGTCGAAGGGGGCCAACGTCCTGACTTTC	CASSTWTGSKGANVLTF
TRBJ1-5	TRBD1	TRBV10-2	NA	TGCGCCAGCAGGGACAGGGGGCACGATCAGCCCCAGCATTTT	CASRDRGHDQPQHF
TRBJ2-5	TRBD2	TRBV7-2	medium-sized	TGTGCCAGCAGCTTAGGTGGACTAGCCGGGAGCAAGACCCAGTACTTC	CASSLGGLAGSKTQYF